The clone carrying this T cell receptor beta chain was seen ten or more times. Its target is not known. This record belongs to a study of T cells after yellow fever vaccination. Study-level background: Where fractions had low cell numbers, libraries were prepared from them with the SMART-Seq v4 Ultra Low Input RNA kit.

Findings of the study overall: Contaminants from the bulk population, in the form of abundant clonotypes, could be found in FACS-sorted repertoires. Boosting was followed by the reappearance of most primary-vaccination clones (under 97% CD4, under 90% CD8).

UMIs were added to TCR cDNA along with a universal primer site when it was made by 5'RACE template switching. TCRdb reprocessed the 5' RACE reads via MiXCR and lists one record per CDR3 protein. Here the sample spans 110,000 to 150,000 distinct CDR3 sequences, about 6.2% being singletons. The CDR3 has 13 residues. Trimming left V 5 bases short and J 7 bases short, with 12 bases between. CDR1 SGHTA and CDR2 FQGTGA come from the germline V gene. The source material was CD4+ T cells sorted from PBMCs, sampled 10 days after the yellow fever booster vaccination. The chain is built from TRBV7-3 and TRBJ2-1; D is unresolved. This receptor was identified in a young man who received the YFV17D yellow fever vaccine. CDR3 bases: TGTGCCAGCAGCCTGGAGATTTGGAATGAGCAGTTCTTC. It yields the protein CASSLEIWNEQFF.